The present TCR beta chain was sequenced within a study of blood T cell repertoires in COVID-19. Study information: The analysed material was cDNA or gDNA that came from T cells, B-cell-depleted T cells, or PBMCs.

Data came from immunoSEQ multiplex PCR; TCRdb stores just in-frame clones and leaves some out. The table lists under 350,000 clones, around 90% of them singletons. Germline V CDR1 and CDR2: ENHRY, SYGVKD. J was trimmed by 4 bases and V by 6 bases; bases with no gene match: 8. The CDR3 sequence is 15 residues long. The chain links TRBV10-3 to TRBJ2-5; TRBD1 aligns across 10 bases. Specimen: peripheral blood. This receptor was identified in a woman in her twenties or thirties with COVID-19, enrolled during active disease. The CDR3 DNA is TGTGCCATCAGGCAGACAGGGGGCGGTGTAGAGACCCAGTACTTC. Protein sequence: CAIRQTGGGVETQYF.